This T cell receptor (beta chain) is drawn from a study of CD8 T cells in ankylosing spondylitis. Study-wide results and caveats: There was a TCR beta motif, made of 7 or 8 highly homologous variants, that appeared characteristic of ankylosing spondylitis blood. Reactive arthritis synovial fluid and blood were previously reported to contain some motif variants.

Concerning this clonotype: No antigen is known for it.

Each CDR3 protein gets one entry after TCRdb re-called the 5' RACE reads with MiXCR. The data show under 200,000 distinct CDR3 sequences, with over 10% seen just once and about 11% held by the top ten. This TCR was sampled from a female donor with ankylosing spondylitis or in good health (not recorded which). The source material was blood, either unsorted or a sorted T cell fraction (not recorded which).

The CDR3 reads CASSYSPGQGNTIYF. CDR3 DNA sequence: TGTGCCAGCAGTTACTCGCCGGGACAAGGAAACACCATATATTTT. This rearrangement joins TRBV6-2 or TRBV6-3 to TRBJ1-3; possible D gene TRBD1, 6 bases. The CDR3 has 15 amino acids. CDR1 MNHEY and CDR2 SVGEGT come from the germline V gene. Deletions cut 0 bases from V and 4 bases from J, with 10 bases between.